This is a list of T cell receptor beta chains from one sample in a study of graft-versus-host responses after intestinal transplantation. Some clones are missing from TCRdb's copy, which holds only in-frame ones; the method was immunoSEQ multiplex PCR. In the table there are tens of thousands of clones, nearly 95% of which are singletons. No antigen has been identified for these receptors. Sequencing was performed on unstimulated CD4+ T cells sorted from spleen or lymph node cells, taken before transplant. Receptors originate from a human donor who was the organ donor for an intestinal transplant. Each CDR3 is given without its conserved first and last residue. The D gene is left open where the match is weak.

TRBD2 | TRBJ2-5 | TRBV6-6 | ASSYGLAANQETQY
TRBD2 | TRBJ2-7 | TRBV7-2 | ASSLAGTSGNYEQY
TRBD2 | TRBJ2-3 | TRBV7-3 | ASSRISGRGDTQY
TRBD1 | TRBJ2-1 | TRBV9 | ATWDRGDYNEQF
NA | TRBJ1-6 | TRBV6-4 | ASSDSSPNSPLH
TRBD2 | TRBJ2-1 | TRBV7-6 | ASSPIFSSGRAGEQF
TRBD2 | TRBJ2-7 | TRBV19 | ASSSPQRGYYEQY
TRBD2 | TRBJ2-2 | TRBV7-2 | ASSFSGRTGELF
TRBD2 | TRBJ2-1 | TRBV5-6 | ASSLTSGRANEQF
TRBD2 | TRBJ2-5 | TRBV19 | ASKGSGRQETQY
TRBD2 | TRBJ2-1 | TRBV7-7 | ASSSGLAGAYNEQF
NA | TRBJ2-6 | TRBV13 | ASSRVRPSGANVLT
TRBD2 | TRBJ2-3 | TRBV14 | ASSQLAGADGTDTQY
TRBD1 | TRBJ2-7 | TRBV6-5 | ASSPDRGPYEQY
TRBD1 | TRBJ2-2 | TRBV29-1 | SVAGTGAKLNTGELF
NA | TRBJ2-3 | TRBV5-1 | ASSLGSADTQY
TRBD1 | TRBJ2-5 | TRBV19 | ASSHGTGYQETQY
NA | TRBJ2-1 | TRBV11-2 | ASSPFRYNEQF
NA | TRBJ2-1 | TRBV28 | ASSYRYNEQF